The clone carrying this T cell receptor beta chain was detected only once. Deletions cut 2 bases from V and 5 bases from J, with 10 bases between. The germline V gene encodes CDR1 MNHEY and CDR2 SVGAGI. CDR3 size: 13 residues. Some clones are missing from TCRdb's copy, which holds only in-frame ones; the method was immunoSEQ multiplex PCR. The table shows about 70,000 clones, with 85% to 90% occurring only once. The data stem from a study of OX40 agonist ivuxolimab in advanced cancers. The origin of this receptor is an adult with an advanced solid tumor such as melanoma, head and neck, liver or kidney cancer. The sequenced sample was CD4+ or CD8+ T cells sorted from blood, obtained in a trial of the OX40 agonist ivuxolimab. The chain links TRBV6-5 to TRBJ2-7; TRBD1 might be the D (5 bases). CDR3 amino acids: CASSYQGPHEQYF. The CDR3 nucleotides are TGTGCCAGCAGTTACCAGGGTCCGCACGAGCAGTACTTC.